This passage covers 11 T cell receptor beta chains from one sample sequenced in a study of blood T cell repertoires in COVID-19. Clones were read by immunoSEQ multiplex PCR, and TCRdb kept only the in-frame ones, dropping some. The sample has over 300,000 clones; approximately 88% are singletons. The specimen sequenced was PBMCs or T cells enriched from blood (not recorded which). The source is a woman under 40 with acute COVID-19.

The genes are TRBV18 and TRBJ1-1, with D hard to call. V was clipped by 1 base and J by 1 base, with 10 bases between them. This CDR3 comprises 15 residues. The germline CDR1 and CDR2 sequences are KGHSH and LQKENI. CDR3 in amino acids: CASSPQRPRNTEAFF. CDR3 DNA sequence: TGTGCCAGCTCACCACAGCGCCCTCGGAACACTGAAGCTTTCTTT. The complete variable domain, with remaining parts taken from reference TRBV18 and TRBJ1-1, reads NAGVMQNPRHLVRRRGQEARLRCSPMKGHSHVYWYRQLPEEGLKFMVYLQKENIIDESGMPKERFSAEFPKEGPSILRIQQVVRGDSAAYFCASSPQRPRNTEAFFGQGTRLTVV.

This chain connects TRBV29-1 to TRBJ2-7; 7 nucleotides agree with TRBD1. Germline CDR1 and CDR2: SQVTM and ANQGSEA. J gave up 0 bases and V 5 bases, and 1 base lay outside the gene matches. The CDR3 contains 12 residues. The chain's CDR3 is CSVRQGSYEQYF. The DNA for the CDR3 is TGCAGCGTTAGACAGGGCTCCTACGAGCAGTACTTC.

The chain carries TRBV18 and TRBJ1-1; 10 bases are a match to TRBD1. The CDR3 is made up of 16 amino acids. V gave up 2 bases and J gave up 5 bases; unmatched junction bases: 8. The V gene's germline CDR1 is KGHSH and CDR2 LQKENI. The CDR3: CASSPDRQGAGTEAFF. The CDR3 nucleotides are TGTGCCAGCTCACCAGATAGACAGGGGGCAGGGACTGAAGCTTTCTTT.

This clone was recorded once. This chain joins TRBV19 and TRBJ1-2; TRBD1 agrees at 7 bases. Germline trimming cut 0 bases from V and 8 bases from J; bases unmatched to any gene: 6. There are 14 residues in the CDR3. CDR1 LNHDA and CDR2 SQIVND come from the germline V gene (reference sequence). The CDR3 DNA sequence: TGTGCCAGTAGTATAGATCGTACAGGGGTCGGCTACACCTTC. Translated: CASSIDRTGVGYTF.

The J gene is TRBJ1-2, the V gene TRBV7-9, with no clear D. Per germline, CDR1 SEHNR and CDR2 FQNEAQ (reference sequence). CDR3 length equals 15 residues. Between the trimmed V and J ends, which lost 1 base and 7 bases, there was a span of 16 bases. In nucleotides, the CDR3 is TGTGCCAGCAGCTTAGACCCCGGGGTGTTCTCTGGCTACACCTTC. Residues: CASSLDPGVFSGYTF. Full variable domain (missing parts from reference TRBV7-9 and TRBJ1-2): DTGVSQNPRHKITKRGQNVTFRCDPISEHNRLYWYRQTLGQGPEFLTYFQNEAQLEKSRLLSDRFSAERPKGSFSTLEIQRTEQGDSAMYLCASSLDPGVFSGYTFGSGTRLTVV.

The chain employs TRBV7-3 and TRBJ2-7; D may be TRBD1 (6 bases). The CDR3 covers 15 residues. CDR1 is SGHTA, CDR2 FQGTGA, per germline. V lost 2 bases to trimming and J lost 5 bases, with 16 bases between them. CDR3 protein: CASSLDPGETHEQYF. CDR3 DNA sequence: TGTGCCAGCAGCTTAGATCCAGGGGAGACCCACGAGCAGTACTTC.

The rearrangement joins TRBV9 to TRBJ2-1; 7 bases are a match to TRBD2. Losses at the gene ends were 4 bases for V and 10 bases for J; bases not matched to a gene: 11. CDR3 length: 14 residues. The germline V gene encodes CDR1 SGDLS and CDR2 YYNGEE. The CDR3 reads CASSLPPPSGEQFF. The CDR3, as DNA: TGTGCCAGCAGCCTTCCTCCCCCTAGCGGCGAGCAGTTCTTC. Full variable domain (missing parts from reference TRBV9 and TRBJ2-1): DSGVTQTPKHLITATGQRVTLRCSPRSGDLSVYWYQQSLDQGLQFLIQYYNGEERAKGNILERFSAQQFPDLHSELNLSSLELGDSALYFCASSLPPPSGEQFFGPGTRLTVL.

The chain links TRBV28 to TRBJ1-5; 7 nucleotides line up with TRBD1. V lost 2 bases and J lost 2; bases outside the gene matches: 6. In germline, CDR1 is MDHEN, CDR2 SYDVKM. The CDR3 extends over 16 amino acids. The DNA of the CDR3 is TGTGCCAGCAGTTTAACGGCAGGGGGTGGCAATCAGCCCCAGCATTTT. Translating it yields CASSLTAGGGNQPQHF.

CDR3 DNA: TGCGCCAGCAGCCAAGGGGGCTTCTCTGGGGCCAACGTCCTGACTTTC. Translating it yields CASSQGGFSGANVLTF. The chain has TRBV4-3 and TRBJ2-6, with D maybe TRBD1 (5 bases). V gave up 1 base and J gave up 0 bases, with 7 bases separating them. This CDR3 spans 16 amino acids. Germline V gene data show CDR1 as LGHNA and CDR2 as YSLEER.

This chain connects TRBV18 to TRBJ2-3; D possibly corresponds to TRBD2 (5 bases). CDR3 length equals 13 residues. Germline-derived CDR1 and CDR2 are KGHSH and LQKENI. The V gene lost 4 bases and the J gene lost 3 bases, with 8 bases spanning the gap. CDR3 bases: TGTGCCAGCTCACAGGGCGGGACAGATACGCAGTATTTT. Its translation is CASSQGGTDTQYF.

This chain links TRBV10-3 with TRBJ2-1; D may be TRBD2 (6 bases). This CDR3 is built from 12 residues. Germline assignment: CDR1 ENHRY and CDR2 SYGVKD. Trimming took off 4 bases at V and 8 bases at J, with 9 bases between the two ends. The CDR3 is CAISGRGDEQFF. CDR3 coding DNA: TGTGCCATCAGTGGGCGGGGTGATGAGCAGTTCTTC.